The 26 T cell receptor beta chains reported below all come from one sample, sequenced in a study of shared clonotypes between healthy human individuals. The method was immunoSEQ multiplex PCR; TCRdb's version includes in-frame clones alone and lacks a portion of them. Seen here are a few million clones, nearly 97% observed once, and the top ten hold 0.1% to 0.15%. Material: naive CD4+ T cells sorted from blood. Subset in this sample: CD45RA+ positively selected. These receptors all come from a man aged 18-30 years in good health.

This chain connects TRBV30 to TRBJ2-5, with a possible D match to TRBD2 (5 bases). The V end was cut by 5 bases, the J end by 4 bases, with 11 bases between. The CDR3 has 12 residues. Germline CDR1 and CDR2: GTSNPN and SVGIG (reference sequence). For the CDR3, the DNA is TGTGCCTGGGAGGTCGGAGGAGAGACCCAGTACTTC. Its translation is CAWEVGGETQYF.

The chain recombines TRBV28 with TRBJ1-1, with TRBD1 as a possible D gene (6 bases). Germline V gene data show CDR1 as MDHEN and CDR2 as SYDVKM. V lost 5 bases, J lost 6 bases, and 19 bases lay in between. There are 15 residues in the CDR3. The CDR3 DNA reads as TGTGCCAGCAGTCCTGAGGTAGTGGGGGCACCTGAAGCTTTCTTT. Translation gives CASSPEVVGAPEAFF.

The V call is TRBV15, the J call TRBJ2-5; TRBD1 aligns across 8 bases. V was clipped by 5 bases and J by 5 bases; unmatched bases: 10. The CDR3 has 15 residues. The germline CDR1 and CDR2 sequences are LNHNV and YYDKDF (reference sequence). The CDR3 reads CATSGDRPWRETQYF. As DNA, the CDR3 is TGTGCCACCAGCGGGGACAGGCCATGGCGGGAGACCCAGTACTTC.

This clone occurred once. The V and J genes are TRBV30 and TRBJ2-1, with 13 bases aligning to TRBD2. Per the germline V gene, CDR1 is GTSNPN and CDR2 is SVGIG (reference sequence). The junction had 16 bases not matched to a gene; V was cut back by 4 bases and J by 10 bases. This CDR3 spans 17 amino acids. CDR3 nucleotides: TGTGCCTGGACCACCGCCCTGACTAGCGGGAGGCCCTCGGAGCAGTTCTTC. Amino acids: CAWTTALTSGRPSEQFF.

The chain has TRBV4-3 and TRBJ1-1; TRBD1 is a possible D gene (5 bases). CDR3 length: 16 residues. The germline CDR1 and CDR2 sequences are LGHNA and YSLEER. V lost 4 bases to trimming and J lost 3 bases, with 18 bases between them. The CDR3 reads CASSLSPIGGDTEAFF. Here the CDR3 DNA reads TGCGCCAGCAGCCTCAGCCCGATTGGGGGAGACACTGAAGCTTTCTTT.

The V gene is TRBV30, the J gene TRBJ1-5, with D tentatively TRBD1 (6 bases). Germline-derived CDR1 and CDR2 are GTSNPN and SVGIG (reference sequence). V shed 7 bases and J shed 7 bases, with 14 bases lying between them. The CDR3 contains 12 residues. CDR3 DNA sequence: TGTGCCTCCCAAGAGGGGGAACAGCCCCAGCATTTT. It specifies CASQEGEQPQHF.

This clone has a single count. This chain links TRBV19 with TRBJ1-2, with D unresolved. V lost 10 bases and J 4 bases, leaving 16 bases between the germline ends. Germline-derived CDR1 and CDR2 are LNHDA and SQIVND (reference sequence). The CDR3 runs to 13 residues. The CDR3 region is CATTGGAIYGYTF. For the CDR3, the DNA is TGTGCCACGACCGGCGGCGCGATCTATGGCTACACCTTC.

This clone was observed once. V usage is TRBV10-3 and J usage is TRBJ1-5; D gene ambiguous. The CDR3 loop spans 16 amino acids. From germline, CDR1 is ENHRY and CDR2 SYGVKD. V was cut by 5 bases and J by 4 bases, with 18 bases left in between. The CDR3 protein is CAISPTSDMGNQPQHF. DNA for the CDR3: TGTGCCATCAGTCCTACGTCCGACATGGGGAATCAGCCCCAGCATTTT.

The genes are TRBV5-1 and TRBJ1-3; TRBD1 matches 7 bases. CDR1 is SGHRS, CDR2 YFSETQ, per germline. Trimming cost V 4 bases and J 0 bases; bases outside gene matches: 10. This CDR3 has 17 amino acids. The CDR3 nucleotides are TGCGCCAGCAGCCCCCAGGGGGGGGCAAGCTCTGGAAACACCATATATTTT. It codes for CASSPQGGASSGNTIYF.

With regard to this clone: The sample carries other DNA sequences with the same CDR3. V gene TRBV14 combines with J gene TRBJ1-2; D unresolved. The CDR3 consists of 13 residues. Per the germline V gene, CDR1 is SGHDN and CDR2 is FVKESK. Trimming took off 1 base at V and 5 bases at J, with 8 bases between the two ends. The CDR3 sequence: CASSQGLGYGYTF. In DNA form, the CDR3 reads TGTGCCAGCAGCCAAGGTCTGGGGTATGGCTACACCTTC.

A word on this clone: At the DNA level, this CDR3 is encoded by other sequences in the same sample as well. The rearrangement uses TRBV30 and TRBJ1-3; D unresolved. The CDR3 runs 13 residues. The V end was cut by 2 bases, the J end by 0 bases, with 5 bases between. Germline V CDR1 and CDR2: GTSNPN, SVGIG (reference sequence). CDR3 sequence: CAWSRGSGNTIYF. CDR3 bases: TGTGCCTGGAGTCGGGGCTCTGGAAACACCATATATTTT.

This clone was detected a few times. This rearrangement joins TRBV4-1 to TRBJ1-5; D call uncertain. This CDR3 is built from 16 residues. Germline lookup yields CDR1 MGHRA and CDR2 YSYEKL. V was shortened by 3 bases and J by 1 base, with 13 bases between the two germline ends. The CDR3, as DNA: TGCGCCAGCAGCCATCCCACCCCCGGGAGCAATCAGCCCCAGCATTTT. This codes for CASSHPTPGSNQPQHF.

This clone was counted only a few times. This sequence joins TRBV5-1 and TRBJ2-1, with D possibly matching TRBD2 (5 bases). The CDR3 extends over 13 amino acids. Trimming shortened V by 2 bases and J by 12 bases, and 15 bases separated the two germline ends. Germline values: CDR1 SGHRS, CDR2 YFSETQ. The CDR3 DNA reads TGCGCCAGCAGCTTCGGTGTTGCGGGTGCGCAGTTCTTC. This encodes CASSFGVAGAQFF.

This chain links TRBV7-2 with TRBJ2-1; 10 nucleotides match TRBD2. Germline trimming cut 1 base from V and 7 bases from J; bases unmatched to any gene: 4. The CDR3 covers 15 residues. Germline V gives CDR1 SGHTA, CDR2 FQGNSA. The DNA of the CDR3 is TGTGCCAGCAGCTTAGACGGACTAGCGGCGAATGAGCAGTTCTTC. It translates to CASSLDGLAANEQFF.

Concerning this clone itself: One junction end does not reproduce the germline sequence, and a read error may be involved. This CDR3 is also generated by other DNA sequences in the sample. The chain is built from TRBV28 and TRBJ1-2, with D maybe TRBD1 (5 bases). CDR3 length: 10 residues. CDR1 MDHEN and CDR2 SYDVKM come from the germline V gene. The CDR3 nucleotides are TGTGCTAGCAGGGATTATGGCTACACCTTC. This codes for CASRDYGYTF.

J is TRBJ2-1 and V is TRBV11-2; possible D gene TRBD2, 5 bases. The length of the CDR3 is 15 residues. Germline CDR1 is SGHAT and CDR2 is FQNNGV. V shed 5 bases and J shed 0 bases, with 11 bases lying between them. The CDR3 DNA reads TGTGCCAGCAGCCGCCTGGCGGGCTCCTACAATGAGCAGTTCTTC. Its protein is CASSRLAGSYNEQFF.

The chain couples TRBV5-4 to TRBJ2-3; D not certain. The CDR3 length is 15 residues. Germline CDR1 SGHNT, CDR2 YYREEE (reference sequence). Trimming took off 0 bases at V and 0 bases at J, with 8 bases between the two ends. The CDR3 here is CASSLEAASTDTQYF. In DNA, the CDR3 is TGTGCCAGCAGCTTGGAGGCCGCTAGCACAGATACGCAGTATTTT.

The V gene is TRBV29-1, the J gene TRBJ2-1, with TRBD2 as a possible D gene (6 bases). The V end was cut by 6 bases, the J end by 0 bases, with 15 bases between. The CDR3 consists of 15 residues. Looked up from germline, CDR1 is SQVTM and CDR2 is ANQGSEA. The CDR3 loop reads CSVGTGSNSYNEQFF. The DNA of the CDR3 is TGCAGCGTAGGGACTGGAAGTAACTCCTACAATGAGCAGTTCTTC.

This clone is a singleton in its sample. This chain uses TRBV5-1 with TRBJ2-7; D may be TRBD1 (5 bases). Germline V gene lookup returns CDR1 SGHRS and CDR2 YFSETQ. The CDR3 contains 13 residues. Trimming left V 3 bases short and J 6 bases short, with 13 bases between. DNA for the CDR3: TGCGCCAGCAGCTGGACAAATGGTCTCGAGCAGTACTTC. As protein: CASSWTNGLEQYF.

This clone was recorded once. The chain is built from TRBV10-3 and TRBJ2-1; the match to TRBD2 covers 11 bases. V dropped 2 bases and J dropped 6; count of bases not matched to a gene: 3. The CDR3 runs 15 residues. The V gene's germline CDR1 is ENHRY and CDR2 SYGVKD. The CDR3 DNA follows: TGTGCCATCAGTGAGCTAGCGGGGGGTATCAATGAGCAGTTCTTC. It is translated as CAISELAGGINEQFF.

The CDR3 is CASSLSGTPRAEQYF. CDR3 sequence (DNA): TGTGCCAGCAGCTTGTCCGGGACCCCCCGGGCCGAGCAGTACTTC. This chain links TRBV7-3 with TRBJ2-7, with D perhaps given as TRBD1 or TRBD2 (5 bases each). The CDR3 extends over 15 amino acids. The V end was cut by 3 bases, the J end by 6 bases, with 18 bases between. The germline V gene has CDR1 SGHTA and CDR2 FQGTGA.

The chain employs TRBV28 and TRBJ2-7; D perhaps matches TRBD1 (6 bases). CDR1 and CDR2 from the germline V gene are MDHEN and SYDVKM. The CDR3 consists of 14 residues. Trimming stripped 3 bases from V and 3 bases from J, with 12 bases between. The CDR3 spells CASSFLDRHYEQYF. The CDR3 DNA sequence: TGTGCCAGCAGTTTTCTGGACAGACACTACGAGCAGTACTTC. The variable domain in full, completed from reference TRBV28 and TRBJ2-7, reads DVKVTQSSRYLVKRTGEKVFLECVQDMDHENMFWYRQDPGLGLRLIYFSYDVKMKEKGDIPEGYSVSREKKERFSLILESASTNQTSMYLCASSFLDRHYEQYFGPGTRLTVT.

This clone has just a few counts. The CDR3 protein is CASRSTGSYGYTF. Written as DNA, the CDR3 is TGTGCCAGCAGATCGACAGGGAGCTATGGCTACACCTTC. V is TRBV2 and J is TRBJ1-2; 7 bases line up with TRBD1. V shed 6 bases and J 4 bases; nucleotides not matched to a gene: 5. The germline V gene encodes CDR1 SNHLY and CDR2 FYNNEI. This CDR3 contains 13 residues.

This sequence joins TRBV27 and TRBJ2-7; D ambiguous. Germline CDR1 is MNHEY and CDR2 is SMNVEV (reference sequence). This CDR3 is built from 15 residues. Between the trimmed V and J ends, which lost 0 bases and 3 bases, there was a span of 12 bases. CDR3 DNA: TGTGCCAGCAGTTTATCGACAAACGGTTTCTACGAGCAGTACTTC. Translating it yields CASSLSTNGFYEQYF.

The chain recombines TRBV6-6 with TRBJ1-1, with 11 bases identical to TRBD1. J was trimmed by 5 bases and V by 6 bases; bases with no gene match: 8. Germline values: CDR1 MNHNY, CDR2 SVGAGI (reference sequence). The CDR3 loop spans 15 amino acids. CDR3 in DNA: TGTGCCAGCAGCGGACAGGGGGCAGGAGATACTGAAGCTTTCTTT. Amino acid sequence: CASSGQGAGDTEAFF.

Worth noting for this clone: A read error may account for a junction end that differs from germline. Different DNA sequences within this sample yield the same CDR3. CDR3 sequence (DNA): TGCAGCGTGGAAGGACGGCTGAACACTGAAGCTTTCTTT. Translation gives CSVEGRLNTEAFF. This chain connects TRBV29-1 to TRBJ1-1, with unresolved D. Germline CDR1 is SQVTM and CDR2 is ANQGSEA. The CDR3 has 13 residues.